The sequence of this T cell receptor (beta chain) was determined in a study of identifying expanded T cells in peripheral blood. Findings and limits, study-wide: Variance in clone template counts between approximately two-week samples significantly increased with total template count across all healthy donors. Over approximately two and four weeks, about 17 and 20 clones changed, versus more than 1 between replicates.

TCRdb's table, derived via immunoSEQ multiplex PCR, lists solely in-frame clones and lacks some. This table has fewer than 110,000 clones, around nine tenths appearing once. As concerns this clone: Its specificity is unknown.

Trimming took off 5 bases at V and 6 bases at J, with 10 bases between the two ends. The germline gives CDR1 MDHEN, CDR2 SYDVKM. The CDR3 extends over 12 amino acids. The TCR comes from a person aged 18 to 70 in good health. The specimen was blood. The rearrangement uses TRBV28 and TRBJ1-2, with a weak D call TRBD1 (5 bases). CDR3 sequence: CASSGTTNGYTF. The CDR3 DNA reads TGTGCCAGCAGTGGGACGACTAATGGCTACACCTTC.